Listed here is a single TCR beta chain. Produced via immunoSEQ multiplex PCR; TCRdb's table is partial and in-frame only. The table shows 450,000 to 650,000 clones, with 75% to 85% occurring only once. Germline V gene lookup returns CDR1 SQVTM and CDR2 ANQGSEA. V lost 3 bases and J 0 bases, leaving 9 bases between the germline ends. The CDR3 has 13 residues. These data are taken from a study of shared T cell receptors in the human thymus. These data were also reused for a study on human thymus T cells. That paper states: Among the donors, all were healthy Finnish infants having corrective surgery for congenital heart defects. The thymus was resected at corrective cardiac surgery. Across thymic and blood repertoires, the usage of V and J genes appeared to be biased. Related research reported highly overlapping thymic repertoires among unrelated individuals.

Sequencing was performed on thymocytes. The chain recombines TRBV29-1 with TRBJ2-7; maybe TRBD2 (5 bases). The source of this sequence is a boy under two years old with a congenital heart defect. This CDR3 is CSVETTPSYEQYF. The CDR3 nucleotides are TGCAGCGTTGAGACTACTCCCTCCTACGAGCAGTACTTC.